A single sample gave rise to the 29 T cell receptor beta chains below, sequenced in a study of tumor and adjacent non-tumor tissue in lung cancer. TCRbeta libraries were built with three rounds of nested PCR, modified from ARM-PCR. From the multiplex PCR reads, TCRdb called clonotypes with MiXCR, one entry per CDR3 protein. This table holds more than 85,000 distinct CDR3 sequences, roughly 74% found once. No cell sorting was done before RNA was extracted from the tissue. Material: lung tumor tissue. The receptors shown here come from a woman aged 55-70 years with non-small cell lung cancer.

A single count supports this clonotype. The conserved phenylalanine or tryptophan normally closing the CDR3 is absent here, so this likely arose from a read error. The V call is TRBV4-3, the J call TRBJ2-3; either TRBD1 or TRBD2 may supply D (6 bases each). This CDR3 spans 16 amino acids. From germline, CDR1 is LGHNA and CDR2 YSLEER. The CDR3 protein is CDSSRSIRGDIDTQYY. The CDR3 DNA is TGCGACAGTAGCCGAAGCATAAGGGGGGATATAGATACGCAGTATTAT.

This clonotype is labeled as medium-sized. The chain carries TRBV11-3 and TRBJ2-1, with 13 bases matching TRBD2. The CDR3 contains 15 residues. With V trimmed by 6 bases and J by 9 bases, 8 bases remained unmatched. CDR1 and CDR2 (germline): SGHNT, YENEEA. CDR3 protein: CASSTGTSGIVEQFF. Written as DNA, the CDR3 is TGTGCCAGCAGTACCGGGACTAGCGGGATTGTTGAGCAGTTCTTC. Using reference TRBV11-3 and TRBJ2-1 for the parts outside the CDR3, the full variable domain is EAGVVQSPRYKIIEKKQPVAFWCNPISGHNTLYWYLQNLGQGPELLIRYENEEAVDDSQLPKDRFSAERLKGVDSTLKIQPAELGDSAVYLCASSTGTSGIVEQFFGPGTRLTVL.

This clonotype was detected once. This may be a read error, as it is one base from a much larger clone. The chain links TRBV14 to TRBJ2-3, with D possibly matching TRBD2 (5 bases). The CDR3 has 16 amino acids. Looked up from germline, CDR1 is SGHDN and CDR2 is FVKESK. The CDR3 bases are TGTACCAGCAGCCAATCTCGGGGATGGGAAACAGATACGCAGTATTTT. Its translation is CTSSQSRGWETDTQYF.

This clonotype was observed many times. The J gene is TRBJ2-7, the V gene TRBV20-1, with 8 bases identical to TRBD1. CDR1 is DFQATT and CDR2 is SNEGSKA in the germline V gene (reference sequence). V shed 1 base, J shed 0 bases, and the junction held 5 bases outside the gene matches. The CDR3 has 15 amino acids. CDR3 coding DNA: TGCAGTGCTAGAGGGCAGGGGGCGTTCTCCTACGAGCAGTACTTC. It codes for CSARGQGAFSYEQYF.

Only a few counts were recorded for this clonotype. The V gene is TRBV5-4, the J gene TRBJ1-1; D is uncertain. Germline lookup yields CDR1 SGHNT and CDR2 YYREEE (reference sequence). V was cut by 5 bases and J by 0 bases, with 11 bases left in between. The CDR3 contains 14 residues. In nucleotides, the CDR3 is TGTGCCAGCAGACTCGGCACACTGAACACTGAAGCTTTCTTT. It encodes CASRLGTLNTEAFF.

Concerning this clonotype itself: One junction end does not reproduce the germline sequence, and a read error may be involved. This chain connects TRBV6-5 to TRBJ1-5, with D tentatively TRBD1 (6 bases). Germline CDR1 MNHEY, CDR2 SVGAGI. This CDR3 comprises 13 residues. CDR3 sequence (DNA): TGTGTCAGCAGTCGGACAGTTAATCAGCCCCAGCATTTT. As protein: CVSSRTVNQPQHF.

The rearrangement links TRBV11-2 to TRBJ2-2; TRBD2 is a possible D gene (5 bases). The CDR3 sequence is 13 residues long. In germline, CDR1 is SGHAT, CDR2 FQNNGV. V lost 10 bases to trimming and J lost 8 bases, with 17 bases between them. The CDR3 sequence is CATILEDWGELFF. CDR3 coding DNA: TGTGCCACCATCCTAGAGGACTGGGGGGAGCTGTTTTTT.

On this clonotype: This may be a read error: a much more frequent sequence differs by one nucleotide. The chain couples TRBV20-1 to TRBJ1-5; D is possibly TRBD1 (6 bases). The CDR3 length is 15 residues. V was pared by 4 bases and J by 6 bases, with 19 bases between. Germline V CDR1 and CDR2: DFQATT, SNEGSKA (reference sequence). This chain's CDR3 is CSATGTWGISQPQHF. In DNA form, the CDR3 reads TGCAGTGCTACCGGGACATGGGGCATCAGTCAGCCCCAGCATTTT.

The rearrangement links TRBV7-9 to TRBJ2-1; 16 bases align to TRBD2. Germline loops: CDR1 SEHNR, CDR2 FQNEAQ (reference sequence). V dropped 0 bases and J dropped 7; count of bases not matched to a gene: 9. This CDR3 has 19 amino acids. CDR3 amino acids: CASSLAAGTSGRARNEQFF. The DNA of the CDR3 is TGTGCCAGCAGCTTAGCCGCCGGGACTAGCGGGAGGGCCCGGAATGAGCAGTTCTTC.

The chain uses TRBV20-1 and TRBJ2-3; D gene ambiguous. This CDR3 region has 13 residues. Looked up from germline, CDR1 is DFQATT and CDR2 is SNEGSKA (reference sequence). Here the CDR3 reads CRARGSVADTQYF. CDR3 nucleotides: TGCAGAGCCCGTGGATCAGTCGCAGATACGCAGTATTTT.

A word on this clonotype: One base away lies a much larger clone, so this may be a sequencing read error. The chain links TRBV6-5 to TRBJ2-2, with D perhaps matching TRBD1 (6 bases). Germline CDR1 MNHEY, CDR2 SVGAGI. The CDR3 has 12 residues. The DNA for the CDR3 is TGTGCCAGCAGTCGGGACACCGGGGCGCTGTTTTTT. This gives the protein CASSRDTGALFF.

Concerning this clonotype: Since a much larger clone is just one base distant, this may be a read error. The rearrangement uses TRBV5-1 and TRBJ1-2; tentative D call: TRBD1 (6 bases). This CDR3 has 13 residues. CDR1 is SGHRS, CDR2 YFSETQ, per germline. CDR3 in DNA: TGCGCCAGCAACTTGGACAGCCCGGCTGGCTACACCTTC. Protein sequence: CASNLDSPAGYTF.

A word on this clonotype: Compared with germline, one end of the junction differs, possibly owing to a read error. This chain links TRBV29-1 with TRBJ2-7; D uncertain. CDR1 and CDR2 (germline): SQVTM, ANQGSEA. CDR3 length equals 13 residues. This CDR3 is CSVSDTFSYEQHF. In DNA form, the CDR3 reads TGCAGCGTTTCAGACACATTCTCCTACGAGCAGCACTTC.

The V gene is TRBV6-2 or TRBV6-3, the J gene TRBJ2-1; no clear D. This CDR3 comprises 15 residues. Trimming stripped 4 bases from V and 4 bases from J, with 14 bases between. CDR1 MNHEY and CDR2 SVGEGT come from the germline V gene. CDR3 protein: CASSSLSSDYNEQFF. In DNA, the CDR3 is TGTGCCAGCAGTTCGCTATCGTCCGATTACAATGAGCAGTTCTTC.

The chain recombines TRBV11-3 with TRBJ2-1; D may be TRBD2 (5 bases). Looked up from germline, CDR1 is SGHNT and CDR2 is YENEEA. The germline V and J ends were trimmed by 4 bases and 4 bases, with 14 bases remaining between them. CDR3 size: 15 residues. The CDR3 DNA follows: TGTGCCAGCAGCTCCCGCCCCGGGGAGTACAATGAGCAGTTCTTC. It encodes CASSSRPGEYNEQFF. The entire variable domain, with the rest obtained from reference TRBV11-3 and TRBJ2-1, is as follows: EAGVVQSPRYKIIEKKQPVAFWCNPISGHNTLYWYLQNLGQGPELLIRYENEEAVDDSQLPKDRFSAERLKGVDSTLKIQPAELGDSAVYLCASSSRPGEYNEQFFGPGTRLTVL.

This chain's CDR3 is CASGSEDETQYF. The CDR3 DNA sequence: TGTGCCAGCGGTTCGGAAGACGAGACCCAGTACTTC. The J gene is TRBJ2-5, the V gene TRBV12-3 or TRBV12-4, with D uncertain. The V end lost 8 bases, the J end lost 5 bases, and 12 bases lay between the germline ends. The CDR3 consists of 12 residues.

V and J are TRBV6-5 and TRBJ2-1; no definite D call. Germline V gene lookup returns CDR1 MNHEY and CDR2 SVGAGI. V shed 9 bases and J shed 0 bases, with 15 bases lying between them. This CDR3 is 15 amino acids long. CDR3 sequence: CASCPPRSSYNEQFF. CDR3 DNA: TGTGCCAGTTGCCCCCCGCGGAGCTCCTACAATGAGCAGTTCTTC.

The gene calls are TRBV28 and TRBJ1-1; weak D call: TRBD1 (6 bases). Per germline, CDR1 MDHEN and CDR2 SYDVKM. There are 16 residues in the CDR3. V dropped 5 bases and J dropped 2 bases, with 18 bases sitting between them. DNA of the CDR3: TGTGCCAGCAGTAGAGGGGGGGCGGGAATTAACACTGAAGCTTTCTTT. It yields the protein CASSRGGAGINTEAFF.

The table lists this clonotype with a count of one. A read error may produce the germline difference seen at one junction end. CDR3 region: CARSEWGANEEFF. The CDR3 DNA reads TGTGCCAGGAGCGAATGGGGTGCTAATGAGGAGTTCTTC. This chain connects TRBV12-3 or TRBV12-4 to TRBJ2-1; D is undetermined. The CDR3 has 13 amino acids.

Points on this clonotype: This CDR3 is missing its conserved last phenylalanine or tryptophan, likely due to a read error. The chain joins TRBV11-2 to TRBJ2-2; D unclear. Germline values: CDR1 SGHAT, CDR2 FQNNGV. The CDR3 loop spans 16 amino acids. The DNA for the CDR3 is TGTGCCAGCAGCTTAGTATTGGCGGCGAACAACGGGGAGCTGTTTTAT. Amino acids: CASSLVLAANNGELFY.

This rearrangement joins TRBV4-1 to TRBJ2-5; 9 bases agree with TRBD1. J lost 5 bases, V lost 7 bases, and 8 bases had no gene match. Germline V gives CDR1 MGHRA, CDR2 YSYEKL. CDR3 length equals 14 residues. CDR3 DNA: TGCGCCAGCATCAAAAGACAGGGGGACGAGACCCAGTACTTC. Translation: CASIKRQGDETQYF.

Many counts were recorded for this clonotype. The chain couples TRBV10-2 to TRBJ1-1; possibly TRBD1 for D (6 bases). Per the germline V gene, CDR1 is WSHSY and CDR2 is SAAADI. This CDR3 comprises 13 residues. V was shortened by 6 bases and J by 6 bases, with 14 bases between the two germline ends. CDR3 nucleotides: TGCGCCAGCAGAACAGGGCGTCAACCTGAAGCTTTCTTT. Its protein product is CASRTGRQPEAFF.

This chain links TRBV5-4 with TRBJ1-3; a weak D match, TRBD1 (5 bases). The CDR3 length is 16 residues. The germline V and J ends were trimmed by 8 bases and 4 bases, with 22 bases remaining between them. CDR1 and CDR2 from the germline V gene are SGHNT and YYREEE (reference sequence). CDR3 nucleotides: TGTGCCAGGAGCCTACCTGGACAAGCCTCGGGAAACACCATATATTTT. Encoded protein: CARSLPGQASGNTIYF.

With regard to this clonotype: A junction boundary mismatches the germline segment, possibly from a read error. The gene calls are TRBV11-2 and TRBJ2-4, with a possible D match to TRBD2 (5 bases). The CDR3 contains 14 residues. Germline V gives CDR1 SGHAT, CDR2 FQNNGV. The CDR3 spells CASNFPTRGNIHYF. The CDR3 DNA reads TGTGCCAGCAACTTCCCCACCAGAGGGAACATTCACTACTTC. The full variable domain, in which reference TRBV11-2 and TRBJ2-4 provide the parts outside the CDR3, is EAGVAQSPRYKIIEKRQSVAFWCNPISGHATLYWYQQILGQGPKLLIQFQNNGVVDDSQLPKDRFSAERLKGVDSTLKIQPAKLEDSAVYLCASNFPTRGNIHYFGAGTRLSVL.

In the case of this clonotype: A read error may produce the germline difference seen at one junction end. The V call is TRBV20-1, the J call TRBJ1-1; D call uncertain. Germline V lookup: CDR1 DFQATT, CDR2 SNEGSKA (reference sequence). The CDR3 is 13 amino acids. CDR3 protein: CSAYTGPGTESFF. As DNA, the CDR3 is TGTAGTGCTTACACCGGACCGGGCACTGAATCTTTCTTT.

This clonotype was seen ten or more times. The chain's CDR3 is CASQTSGGVPETQYF. The CDR3, as DNA: TGTGCCAGCCAGACTAGCGGGGGGGTCCCGGAGACCCAGTACTTC. The chain recombines TRBV6-1 with TRBJ2-5; 14 nucleotides line up with TRBD2. This CDR3 spans 15 amino acids. V lost 8 bases and J lost 5; bases outside the gene matches: 7. CDR1 is MNHNS, CDR2 SASEGT, per germline.

Worth noting for this clonotype: The germline gene is not matched at one end of the junction; a read error may be the cause. CDR3 sequence reads: CASSHATGPSNYGYTF. CDR3 nucleotide sequence: TGCGCCAGCAGCCACGCGACAGGCCCAAGTAACTATGGCTATACCTTC. This sequence joins TRBV4-3 and TRBJ1-2, with D possibly matching TRBD1 (6 bases). This CDR3 is 16 amino acids long. Germline assignment: CDR1 LGHNA and CDR2 YSLEER.

Concerning this clonotype itself: The conserved closing phenylalanine or tryptophan is absent in this CDR3, likely reflecting a read error. No DNA is shown, since the ends of the CDR3 on it are uncertain; the CDR3 is the one TCRdb lists. V and J are TRBV6-2 or TRBV6-3 and TRBJ2-5; the D call of TRBD1 is as the table states it, not checked on the DNA. From its first to its last residue, the CDR3 has 15 amino acids. Germline V gene lookup returns CDR1 MNHEY and CDR2 SVGEGT. The CDR3 region is CASGRAGGQQETQCI.

For this clonotype: Without the conserved terminal phenylalanine or tryptophan, this CDR3 likely stems from a read error. The rearrangement joins TRBV4-3 to TRBJ2-3; D may be TRBD1 or TRBD2 (5 bases each). The length of the CDR3 is 15 residues. From germline, CDR1 is LGHNA and CDR2 YSLEER. This CDR3 reads CVSSPGRVRADTQYI. CDR3 in DNA: TGCGTCAGCAGTCCCGGCAGGGTGAGGGCAGATACGCAGTATATT.